The 19 T cell receptor beta chains presented below share a single source sample, sequenced in a study of T-cell reconstitution after alpha-beta-depleted transplantation in children. A library of TCRbeta sequences, prepared with unique molecular identifiers, was generated. TCRdb analysed the PCR reads with MiXCR anew, one entry per CDR3 protein. The sample has about 980,000 distinct CDR3 sequences, roughly 29% seen once. Here the sequenced sample was PBMCs, mostly from graft donor cells, taken 360 days after TCRalphabeta/CD19-depleted stem cell transplant. Every receptor here comes from a boy younger than two who had a stem cell transplant for SCID, so the T cells may come from the graft donor.

This clonotype has a handful of counts. The J gene is TRBJ1-1, the V gene TRBV15; D call uncertain. V was trimmed by 3 bases and J by 10 bases, leaving 12 bases between them. From germline, CDR1 is LNHNV and CDR2 YYDKDF (reference sequence). This CDR3 is built from 12 residues. The CDR3 nucleotides are TGTGCCACCAGCAGGGGAGTTGGGCGAGCTTTCTTT. Its translation: CATSRGVGRAFF. Full variable domain (rest looked up from reference TRBV15 and TRBJ1-1): DAMVIQNPRYQVTQFGKPVTLSCSQTLNHNVMYWYQQKSSQAPKLLFHYYDKDFNNEADTPDNFQSRRPNTSFCFLDIRSPGLGDTAMYLCATSRGVGRAFFGQGTRLTVV.

The chain employs TRBV7-2 and TRBJ1-5, with D unclear. Germline V gene lookup returns CDR1 SGHTA and CDR2 FQGNSA. Trimming removed 2 bases at V and 2 bases at J, with 10 bases between. The CDR3 has 15 amino acids. CDR3 nucleotides: TGTGCCAGCAGCTTAAAGGGAACAGGCAATCAGCCCCAGCATTTT. As protein: CASSLKGTGNQPQHF. The entire variable domain, with the rest obtained from reference TRBV7-2 and TRBJ1-5, is as follows: GAGVSQSPSNKVTEKGKDVELRCDPISGHTALYWYRQSLGQGLEFLIYFQGNSAPDKSGLPSDRFSAERTGGSVSTLTIQRTQQEDSAVYLCASSLKGTGNQPQHFGDGTRLSIL.

The chain employs TRBV12-3 or TRBV12-4 and TRBJ2-7, with D maybe TRBD1 (6 bases). The V and J ends lost 6 bases and 5 bases respectively, with 20 bases between them. CDR3 length equals 15 residues. CDR3 amino acids: CASSEIPNRVHEQYF. The CDR3, as DNA: TGTGCCAGCAGCGAAATTCCCAACAGGGTCCACGAGCAGTACTTC.

CDR3 region: CASRPGTGRKSEQFF. As DNA, the CDR3 is TGTGCCAGCAGACCCGGGACAGGTCGAAAAAGTGAGCAGTTCTTC. The chain couples TRBV6-1 to TRBJ2-1; 8 bases agree with TRBD1. The CDR3 runs 15 residues. Germline-derived CDR1 and CDR2 are MNHNS and SASEGT. With 6 bases clipped from V and 9 bases from J, the junction kept 13 bases outside the gene matches.

The chain couples TRBV7-2 to TRBJ2-1, with TRBD2 matching over 10 bases. V trimming: 5 bases; J trimming: 3 bases; junction bases outside the gene matches: 7. Germline V gene data show CDR1 as SGHTA and CDR2 as FQGNSA. The CDR3 covers 16 residues. The CDR3 DNA reads TGTGCCAGCAGCCCTAACCTAGCGGGGGTCTACAATGAGCAGTTCTTC. It translates to CASSPNLAGVYNEQFF.

The chain joins TRBV20-1 to TRBJ2-5, with 8 bases matching TRBD2. From germline, CDR1 is DFQATT and CDR2 SNEGSKA (reference sequence). The CDR3 length is 14 residues. V was pared by 4 bases and J by 3 bases, with 7 bases of the junction left unmatched. In nucleotides, the CDR3 is TGCAGTGCTACCCCTCCGGGACTAGAAGAGACCCAGTACTTC. This encodes CSATPPGLEETQYF.

The chain carries TRBV15 and TRBJ1-5; no firm D call. The germline V gene has CDR1 LNHNV and CDR2 YYDKDF (reference sequence). V was shortened by 0 bases and J by 7 bases, with 7 bases between the two germline ends. The CDR3 contains 13 residues. The CDR3 region is CATSREEWQPQHF. The CDR3 DNA reads as TGTGCCACCAGCAGAGAGGAATGGCAGCCCCAGCATTTT.

The genes are TRBV5-1 and TRBJ2-7; TRBD1 aligns across 8 bases. The CDR3 spans 12 residues. The V gene's germline CDR1 is SGHRS and CDR2 YFSETQ. V lost 2 bases to trimming and J lost 11 bases; unmatched junction nucleotides: 6. CDR3 nucleotide sequence: TGCGCCAGCAGCTTTACGGGACAGGCTGAGTACTTC. Its protein product is CASSFTGQAEYF.

The table lists this clonotype with a few counts. The chain is built from TRBV20-1 and TRBJ2-3, with D unresolved. CDR3 length equals 12 residues. CDR1 and CDR2 (germline): DFQATT, SNEGSKA (reference sequence). V dropped 7 bases and J dropped 2 bases, with 10 bases sitting between them. This chain's CDR3 is CSERGITDTQYF. Written as DNA, the CDR3 is TGCAGTGAACGAGGCATCACAGATACGCAGTATTTT.

The CDR3 reads CASSYPGRGEQFF. CDR3 DNA sequence: TGTGCCAGCAGTTACCCAGGGAGGGGTGAGCAGTTCTTC. This chain connects TRBV6-5 to TRBJ2-1; 7 bases match TRBD2. This CDR3 is built from 13 residues. In germline, CDR1 is MNHEY, CDR2 SVGAGI. Trimming removed 2 bases from V and 9 bases from J; junction bases left unmatched: 4.

This chain connects TRBV6-1 to TRBJ2-1; 10 nucleotides match TRBD1. The CDR3 is 16 amino acids. Germline V lookup: CDR1 MNHNS, CDR2 SASEGT. The V segment lost 6 bases and the J segment 5 bases; nucleotides outside the gene matches: 10. This CDR3 is CASSLGGQGYDNEQFF. The CDR3 DNA sequence: TGTGCCAGCAGCCTAGGGGGACAGGGGTACGACAATGAGCAGTTCTTC.

This clonotype was seen a few times. The chain combines TRBV10-3 with TRBJ2-7; 7 positions match TRBD1. This CDR3 contains 13 residues. Germline CDR1 reads ENHRY; CDR2 reads SYGVKD. Trimming at V came to 6 bases and at J to 5 bases, leaving 7 bases not matched to a gene. The CDR3 spells CAIRQGQVDEQYF. The CDR3 region has the DNA TGTGCCATCAGACAGGGGCAGGTGGACGAGCAGTACTTC.

This clonotype was detected a few times. CDR3 sequence reads: CASSFLGKGTYEQYF. The CDR3 DNA is TGTGCCAGCAGTTTTCTTGGTAAGGGAACCTACGAGCAGTACTTC. V gene TRBV27 combines with J gene TRBJ2-7; no firm D call. V was trimmed by 3 bases and J by 2 bases, leaving 14 bases between them. The CDR3 runs 15 residues. CDR1 and CDR2 from the germline V gene are MNHEY and SMNVEV (reference sequence).

The chain employs TRBV29-1 and TRBJ2-1; D is undetermined. CDR3 length: 13 amino acids. Germline values: CDR1 SQVTM, CDR2 ANQGSEA. V was clipped by 1 base and J by 4 bases, with 8 bases between them. The CDR3 bases are TGCAGCGTTGAAGTGGGTACTTACAATGAGCAGTTCTTC. Translation: CSVEVGTYNEQFF.

Many counts were recorded for this clonotype. The chain couples TRBV4-3 to TRBJ2-1; a possible D gene is TRBD2 (5 bases). CDR3 length: 20 amino acids. The V end lost 0 bases, the J end lost 8 bases, and 29 bases lay between the germline ends. Germline V gives CDR1 LGHNA, CDR2 YSLEER. The CDR3 region is CASSQDVLFVRDGDNDEQFF. The CDR3, as DNA: TGCGCCAGCAGCCAAGATGTATTATTCGTTCGGGATGGTGATAACGATGAGCAGTTCTTC.

This clonotype was counted a few times. This chain joins TRBV4-3 and TRBJ2-1, with D unresolved. Germline loops: CDR1 LGHNA, CDR2 YSLEER. V lost 4 bases to trimming and J lost 8 bases, with 12 bases between them. The CDR3 sequence is 13 residues long. The CDR3 DNA follows: TGCGCCAGCAGCCCAGGACGCCGAGATGAGCAGTTCTTC. Its protein is CASSPGRRDEQFF.

This clonotype was picked up a small number of times. The rearrangement links TRBV15 to TRBJ2-5; D unresolved. With 0 bases removed from V and 0 bases from J, the gap between germline ends came to 11 bases. This CDR3 is 16 amino acids long. Germline values: CDR1 LNHNV, CDR2 YYDKDF (reference sequence). As DNA, the CDR3 is TGTGCCACCAGCAGAGAGCTTAGCAGAGACCAAGAGACCCAGTACTTC. Its protein product is CATSRELSRDQETQYF.

The table lists this clonotype with a few counts. The rearrangement joins TRBV12-3 or TRBV12-4 to TRBJ2-1; 7 bases map to TRBD1. The CDR3 runs 15 residues. V lost 5 bases to trimming and J lost 1 base; unmatched junction nucleotides: 5. CDR3 amino acids: CASSRKQGSYNEQFF. Here the CDR3 DNA reads TGTGCCAGCAGTCGCAAACAGGGGTCCTACAATGAGCAGTTCTTC.

The genes are TRBV5-5 and TRBJ2-7; 8 bases are a match to TRBD1. The CDR3 runs 13 residues. Germline lookup yields CDR1 SGHKS and CDR2 YYEKEE (reference sequence). The junction had 7 bases not matched to a gene; V was cut back by 5 bases and J by 6 bases. The CDR3 spells CASSVTDRGEQYF. The CDR3 region has the DNA TGTGCCAGCAGTGTCACTGACAGGGGCGAGCAGTACTTC.